This T cell receptor (beta chain) is drawn from a study of shared clonotypes between healthy human individuals. Overall study: Each donor's CD4 naive and CD4 memory cells filled three plates apiece, CD8 naive two, and CD8 memory one.

Method: immunoSEQ multiplex PCR; TCRdb's copy keeps in-frame clones and lacks some. Found here are 950,000 to 1,100,000 clones, 75% to 85% of them singletons; the top ten hold roughly 0.55%. Only a few counts were recorded for this clone. CDR3 length equals 15 residues. Germline assignment: CDR1 PRHDT and CDR2 FYEKMQ (reference sequence). Trimming cost V 3 bases and J 2 bases, with 13 bases left between them. The TCR originated in a man between 18 and 29 years old in good health. Some clones in this sample may be carry-over from other donors' samples. The sample comprised memory CD4+ T cells from PBMCs. Regarding subset: CD45RA-negative fraction. The chain is built from TRBV13 and TRBJ2-5; tentative D call: TRBD2 (5 bases). CDR3 protein: CASSLSSANQETQYF. CDR3 DNA: TGTGCCAGCAGCTTGAGTAGCGCGAATCAAGAGACCCAGTACTTC.